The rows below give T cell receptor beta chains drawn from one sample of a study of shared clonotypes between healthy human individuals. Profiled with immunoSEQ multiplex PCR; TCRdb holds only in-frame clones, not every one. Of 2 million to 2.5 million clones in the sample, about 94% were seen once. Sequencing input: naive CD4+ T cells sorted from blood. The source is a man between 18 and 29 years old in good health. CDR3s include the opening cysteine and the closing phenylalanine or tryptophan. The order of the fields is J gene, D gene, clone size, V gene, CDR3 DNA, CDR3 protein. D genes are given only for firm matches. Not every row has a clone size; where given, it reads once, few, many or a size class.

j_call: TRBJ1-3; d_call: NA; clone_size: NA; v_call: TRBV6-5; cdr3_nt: TGTGCCAGCAGTTACAGGAGCTCTGGAAACACCATATATTTT; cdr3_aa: CASSYRSSGNTIYF
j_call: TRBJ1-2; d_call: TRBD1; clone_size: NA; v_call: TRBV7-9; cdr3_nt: TGTGCCGGGCAGGGGGCACGTGACGGCTACACCTTC; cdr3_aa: CAGQGARDGYTF
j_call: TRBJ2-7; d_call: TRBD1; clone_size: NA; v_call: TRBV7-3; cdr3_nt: TGTGCCAGCAGCTTAATCCCGGGACAGGTCGACGAGCAGTACTTC; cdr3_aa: CASSLIPGQVDEQYF
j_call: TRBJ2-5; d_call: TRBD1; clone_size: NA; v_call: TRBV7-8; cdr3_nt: TGTGCCAGCAGCTTAGACGGGACAGGTGGGGGGACCCAGTACTTC; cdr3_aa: CASSLDGTGGGTQYF
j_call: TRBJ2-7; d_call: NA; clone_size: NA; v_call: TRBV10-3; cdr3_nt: TGTGCCATCAGTGAAACGGCACCTGCCTACGAGCAGTACTTC; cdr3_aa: CAISETAPAYEQYF
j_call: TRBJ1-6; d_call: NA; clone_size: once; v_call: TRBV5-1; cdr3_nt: TGCGCCAGCAGCCCTACCGAACAGGGCCAATATTCACCCCTCCACTTT; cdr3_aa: CASSPTEQGQYSPLHF
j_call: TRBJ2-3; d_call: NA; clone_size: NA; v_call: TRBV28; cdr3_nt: TGTGCCAGCAATAGACAGGGACTCACAGATACGCAGTATTTT; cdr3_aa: CASNRQGLTDTQYF
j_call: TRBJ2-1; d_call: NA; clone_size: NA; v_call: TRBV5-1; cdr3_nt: TGCGCCAGCAGCTTGGAGGGTAGCGGTAATAATGAGCAGTTCTTC; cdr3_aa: CASSLEGSGNNEQFF
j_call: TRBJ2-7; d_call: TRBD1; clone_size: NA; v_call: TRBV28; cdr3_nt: TGTGCCAGCTTGGGACAGGGAATCTACGAGCAGTACTTC; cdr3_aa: CASLGQGIYEQYF
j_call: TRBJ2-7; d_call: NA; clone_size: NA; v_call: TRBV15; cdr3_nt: TGTGCCACCAGCAGAGATGATGGCGGTTCCTACGAGCAGTACTTC; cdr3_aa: CATSRDDGGSYEQYF
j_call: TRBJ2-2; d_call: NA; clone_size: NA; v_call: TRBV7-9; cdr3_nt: TGTGCCAGCAGCTTAGGGCTAGCGATAGCCGGGGAGCTGTTTTTT; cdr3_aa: CASSLGLAIAGELFF
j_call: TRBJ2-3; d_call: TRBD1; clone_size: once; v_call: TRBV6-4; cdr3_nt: TGTGCCAGCAGTGTGGAAGTGAGGGGGCATACGCAGTATTTT; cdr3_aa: CASSVEVRGHTQYF
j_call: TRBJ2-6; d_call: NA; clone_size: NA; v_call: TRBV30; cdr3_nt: TGTGCCTGGAGTGGTTACAGGGATTCTGGGGCCAACGTCCTGACTTTC; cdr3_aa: CAWSGYRDSGANVLTF
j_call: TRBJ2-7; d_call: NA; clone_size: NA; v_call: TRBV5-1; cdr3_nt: TGCGCCAGCAGCTTGGTATCAGGGTACGAGCAGTACTTC; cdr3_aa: CASSLVSGYEQYF
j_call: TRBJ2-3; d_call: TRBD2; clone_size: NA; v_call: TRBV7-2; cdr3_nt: TGTGCCAGCAGCTTTAGCGGGAGCGCTGATACGCAGTATTTT; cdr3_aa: CASSFSGSADTQYF
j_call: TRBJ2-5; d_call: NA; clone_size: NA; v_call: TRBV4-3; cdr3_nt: TGCGCCAGCAGCCGACTGTTACAAGAGACCCAGTACTTC; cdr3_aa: CASSRLLQETQYF
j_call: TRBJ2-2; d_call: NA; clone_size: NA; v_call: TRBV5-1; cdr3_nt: TGCGCCAGCAGGGGGACCGGGACACCTAACACCGGGGAGCTGTTTTTT; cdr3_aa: CASRGTGTPNTGELFF
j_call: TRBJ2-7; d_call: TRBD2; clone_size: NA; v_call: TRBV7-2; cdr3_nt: TGTGCCAGCAGCACACTAGCGGGGGTCTCCTACGAGCAGTACTTC; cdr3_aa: CASSTLAGVSYEQYF
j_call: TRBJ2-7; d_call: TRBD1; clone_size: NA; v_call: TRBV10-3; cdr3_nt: TGTGCCATCAGTACAGGACAGGGGGCGTCCTACGAGCAGTACTTC; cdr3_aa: CAISTGQGASYEQYF
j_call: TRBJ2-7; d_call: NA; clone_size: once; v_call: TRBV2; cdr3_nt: TGTGCCAGCACTAACAGCCCCGGGGGAGGCGGCGAGCAGTACTTC; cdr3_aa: CASTNSPGGGGEQYF